The entry below describes one TCR beta chain. The specificity of this receptor is unknown. No much larger clone exists at a distance of one base, and base qualities are not known. This specimen's time point label, per the study, means: about 28 days (+/-7) after the second vaccine dose. AZD1222 recipients whose second dose came at about 4 weeks and those whose second dose came at about 12 weeks were combined into one group, since spike-specific TCR depth and breadth did not differ between the two schedules. Samples from vaccinated people were obtained from the UK trials COV001 and COV002, which included a single-blind randomized controlled phase 2/3 trial of AZD1222 (ChAdOx1 nCoV-19) in healthy adults. Trial participant PBMC samples were collected at day 0 and day 28 after the second dose for TCRbeta chain sequencing. This entry belongs to a study of T cell responses to AZD1222 COVID-19 vaccine (dated by TCRdb to the early 2020s). Regarding the research as a whole: TCR sequencing was performed for approximately 240 trial participants, of whom about 210 were given two doses of AZD1222 and approximately 26 were given two doses of MenACWY control vaccine. Enrollment into the trials was organized by age into subgroups of 18-55, 56-69 and 70-plus years, and those subgroups contained roughly 150, 30 and 60 TCR-sequenced participants, respectively.

V and J are truncated by 5 bases and 6 bases respectively, leaving an intervening sequence of 17 bases. Via the germline V gene, CDR1 is SGHTA and CDR2 FQGTGA. The CDR3 covers 15 residues, taking in both the cysteine and the phenylalanine. Here the CDR3 DNA is all that survives: 45 bases in frame from base 1. Broader findings and caveats from the paper: Participants were mostly white British, with more females than males. The authors suggested clonal diversity may have been underestimated. Conclusions about previously exposed vaccinees are limited because only six or seven AZD1222 recipients were SARS-CoV-2 seropositive at baseline. Because no day 14 peak-response samples were available, repertoires were characterized only after the peak T cell response. A significant rise in spike-specific TCR breadth and depth was observed after two AZD1222 doses relative to day 0 and relative to MenACWY recipients. CD4 TCRs associated with the vaccine covered the entire spike protein, and the dominant responses were in regions 160-218 and 743-854. Reportedly, close to half of the unique spike-specific TCRs recognized epitopes lying outside the regions that are mutated in the B.1.351 and B.1.1.7 variants. The 56-69-year group was small, and its depth increase did not reach significance, likely because of low power.

The CDR3 regions of human TCRbeta chains were analyzed by immunosequencing. In the paper's pipeline: TCRs in the repertoires were matched against a reference library of SARS-CoV-2-specific TCRs that had been generated with the MIRA antigen-specificity platform. Breadth was defined as the fraction of unique TCRs that were SARS-CoV-2-associated. Depth was defined as the fraction of total T cells that were SARS-CoV-2-associated. Each spike-specific TCR was assigned to its reactive spike region and to a CD4 or CD8 class using the MIRA data. Log10-transformed breadth and depth values were compared by one-way ANOVA with Sidak's multiple comparisons tests. TCRdb stores this immuneACCESS table with in-frame sequences only. Part of the clones is absent; in the studies checked, under half of the shortfall reflects unresolved V genes, and no reason is known for the rest. V and J calls plus clone size are reproduced from that table; the DNA served to infer D and trimming. This sample lists approximately 89,000 clones; 85% to 95% were detected once. 11% of the sample rests with the top ten.

The V gene is TRBV7-3 and the J gene is TRBJ2-1, with the D gene too uncertain to name. The source of this sequence is an adult who received the AZD1222 COVID-19 vaccine. The sample was peripheral blood, taken 28 days after the second AZD1222 dose. The encoded CDR3 is CASSPTPTSINEQFF. The base sequence is TGTGCCAGCAGCCCGACTCCAACCTCGATCAATGAGCAGTTCTTC.